These 14 T cell receptor beta chains were all obtained from the same sample, sequenced in a study of blood T cell repertoires in COVID-19. Assay: immunoSEQ multiplex PCR; the TCRdb copy retains only in-frame clones and omits some. Of 120,000 to 150,000 clones in the sample, 60% to 80% are singletons; the top ten hold about 8.7%. Sequenced sample: peripheral blood. These receptors were taken from a man aged 50 to 60 with active or convalescent COVID-19.

The CDR3 sequence: CASSRPLAGPYEQYF. DNA of the CDR3: TGTGCCAGCAGCCGGCCCCTAGCGGGACCCTACGAGCAGTACTTC. This chain connects TRBV7-9 to TRBJ2-7, with TRBD2 identical over 9 bases. Germline V gene data show CDR1 as SEHNR and CDR2 as FQNEAQ (reference sequence). The ends lost 5 bases at V and 2 bases at J; junction bases unmatched: 7. This CDR3 comprises 15 residues.

The rearrangement links TRBV5-1 to TRBJ2-5; a possible D gene is TRBD2 (6 bases). Germline V gene data show CDR1 as SGHRS and CDR2 as YFSETQ. The CDR3 runs to 15 residues. Trimming removed 6 bases at V and 2 bases at J, with 17 bases between. CDR3 amino acids: CASTRRREPQETQYF. The DNA of the CDR3 is TGCGCCAGCACCCGGAGGCGGGAACCACAAGAGACCCAGTACTTC.

This chain links TRBV10-3 with TRBJ2-7; 8 bases match TRBD1. CDR3 length: 14 residues. Per the germline V gene, CDR1 is ENHRY and CDR2 is SYGVKD. Germline trimming cut 6 bases from V and 2 bases from J; bases unmatched to any gene: 6. The CDR3 protein is CAIRTGTGAYEQYF. The CDR3 nucleotides read TGTGCCATCAGGACCGGGACAGGCGCCTACGAGCAGTACTTC.

The chain links TRBV10-3 to TRBJ2-1; 9 bases are shared with TRBD1. Germline V gene sequence: CDR1 ENHRY, CDR2 SYGVKD. The CDR3 loop spans 14 amino acids. With V trimmed by 11 bases and J by 7 bases, 12 bases remained unmatched. As DNA, the CDR3 is TGTGCCTCTAAGGGGGACAGGGACGTAAATGAGCAGTTCTTC. This translates into CASKGDRDVNEQFF.

This clone was observed a handful of times. Other DNA sequences within the sample encode an identical CDR3. This chain links TRBV9 with TRBJ2-1, with D uncertain. This CDR3 is 11 amino acids long. Germline V gene lookup returns CDR1 SGDLS and CDR2 YYNGEE. Trimming removed 3 bases at V and 8 bases at J, with 6 bases between. The CDR3 region is CASSAGYEQFF. CDR3 in DNA: TGTGCCAGCAGCGCCGGGTATGAGCAGTTCTTC.

V and J are TRBV19 and TRBJ1-1, with TRBD1 identical over 10 bases. CDR1 is LNHDA and CDR2 is SQIVND in the germline V gene (reference sequence). After removal of 4 bases from V and 4 bases from J, the junction contained 9 bases not matched to a gene. The CDR3 spans 16 residues. The DNA of the CDR3 is TGTGCCAGTAGTAACCGGGACAGGGGAGGGGGCACTGAAGCTTTCTTT. Translation gives CASSNRDRGGGTEAFF.

The DNA for the CDR3 is TGTGCTAGTGGACTAGGACTAGCGGACAATGAGCAGTTCTTC. The encoded protein is CASGLGLADNEQFF. This chain links TRBV12-5 with TRBJ2-1; 10 nucleotides line up with TRBD2. The V gene's germline CDR1 is LGHNT and CDR2 FRNRAP. V lost 6 bases to trimming and J lost 5 bases; unmatched junction nucleotides: 4. There are 14 residues in the CDR3.

The rearrangement uses TRBV7-9 and TRBJ2-3; 8 bases are shared with TRBD2. Per germline, CDR1 SEHNR and CDR2 FQNEAQ (reference sequence). Germline trimming cut 0 bases from V and 2 bases from J; bases unmatched to any gene: 10. The CDR3 extends over 18 amino acids. The CDR3 sequence: CASSLAKLAAINTDTQYF. In DNA, the CDR3 is TGTGCCAGCAGCTTAGCCAAACTAGCGGCAATTAACACAGATACGCAGTATTTT.

The chain uses TRBV5-4 and TRBJ2-2; D unclear. Trimming removed 0 bases at V and 2 bases at J, with 5 bases between. This CDR3 is built from 14 residues. Per the germline V gene, CDR1 is SGHNT and CDR2 is YYREEE (reference sequence). The CDR3 coding sequence is TGTGCCAGCAGCTTGGCCTTAAACACCGGGGAGCTGTTTTTT. It codes for CASSLALNTGELFF.

This chain uses TRBV13 with TRBJ1-6; 10 nucleotides match TRBD1. Germline trimming cut 5 bases from V and 10 bases from J; bases unmatched to any gene: 5. This CDR3 comprises 14 residues. CDR1 is PRHDT, CDR2 FYEKMQ, per germline (reference sequence). The chain's CDR3 is CASSPGTGASPLHF. CDR3 DNA sequence: TGTGCCAGCAGCCCCGGGACAGGGGCATCACCCCTCCACTTT. The whole variable domain, remainder taken from reference TRBV13 and TRBJ1-6, is AAGVIQSPRHLIKEKRETATLKCYPIPRHDTVYWYQQGPGQDPQFLISFYEKMQSDKGSIPDRFSAQQFSDYHSELNMSSLELGDSALYFCASSPGTGASPLHFGNGTRLTVT.

The rearrangement uses TRBV27 and TRBJ2-3, with TRBD1 identical over 8 bases. The CDR3 is 17 amino acids. V lost 5 bases, J lost 1 base, and 11 bases stayed unmatched. The germline CDR1 and CDR2 sequences are MNHEY and SMNVEV (reference sequence). CDR3 protein: CASSIPGQEYGTDTQYF. DNA for the CDR3: TGTGCCAGCAGTATTCCGGGACAGGAGTATGGCACAGATACGCAGTATTTT.

The chain recombines TRBV27 with TRBJ1-1; no clear D. CDR1 and CDR2 (germline): MNHEY, SMNVEV (reference sequence). The CDR3 has 14 residues. Between the trimmed V and J ends, which lost 3 bases and 5 bases, there was a span of 13 bases. The CDR3 is CASSLMFGQTEAFF. DNA for the CDR3: TGTGCCAGCAGTTTGATGTTTGGGCAGACTGAAGCTTTCTTT.

The chain combines TRBV10-1 with TRBJ2-2, with 10 positions matching TRBD1. From germline, CDR1 is WNHNN and CDR2 SYGVQD (reference sequence). The V gene end was trimmed by 1 base and the J gene end by 6 bases; junction bases not matched to a gene: 5. The CDR3 consists of 16 residues. Here the CDR3 reads CASSEWGQGRSGELFF. CDR3 in DNA: TGCGCCAGCAGTGAGTGGGGACAGGGGAGATCCGGGGAGCTGTTTTTT.

The V call is TRBV4-2, the J call TRBJ2-7, with 13 bases fitting TRBD2. The CDR3 is made up of 16 amino acids. Germline V CDR1 and CDR2: LGHNA, YNFKEQ. V dropped 0 bases and J dropped 3; count of bases not matched to a gene: 2. Here the CDR3 reads CASSQDRTSGSYEQYF. For the CDR3, the DNA is TGTGCCAGCAGCCAAGATAGGACTAGCGGGAGCTACGAGCAGTACTTC.